This T cell receptor beta chain was obtained from a study of T cell changes during pregnancy in multiple sclerosis. Germline assignment: CDR1 LGHNA and CDR2 YSLEER. Between the trimmed V and J ends, which lost 0 bases and 3 bases, there was a span of 12 bases. CDR3 size: 15 residues. Profiled with immunoSEQ multiplex PCR; TCRdb holds only in-frame clones, not every one. The sample lists some 29,000 clones, 75% to 90% occurring once. The chain joins TRBV4-3 to TRBJ2-7, with D perhaps matching TRBD1 (5 bases). This receptor was obtained from a female donor with multiple sclerosis, enrolled in a pregnancy study. The sample was CD8+ T cells from peripheral blood mononuclear cells, taken after pregnancy. The CDR3 protein is CASSQDSGHLYEQYF. The CDR3 nucleotides read TGCGCCAGCAGCCAAGATTCAGGACACCTCTACGAGCAGTACTTC.